The 17 T cell receptor beta chains in this list originate from one sample, sequenced in a study of blood T cell repertoires in COVID-19 (dated by TCRdb to about 2020). Library preparation was by the immunoSEQ multiplex PCR assay. Here the immuneACCESS table is served through TCRdb, limited to in-frame sequences with V and J called. Missing clones are a known gap in these copies; in checked studies unresolved V genes cover under half, and the rest lacks a known reason. The sample table shows 120,000 to 150,000 clones, and about 89% are seen once. The ten largest clones capture around 38% of the sample. Sequences were obtained from peripheral blood. The receptor source for this set is a man between 50 and 59 years old who had recovered from COVID-19.

This chain links TRBV2 with TRBJ2-3; 10 bases align to TRBD2. Germline V gene data show CDR1 as SNHLY and CDR2 as FYNNEI. The CDR3 is 15 residues long. Trimming at V came to 4 bases and at J to 1 base, leaving 2 bases not matched to a gene. CDR3 sequence: CASSVLAGGTDTQYF. CDR3 coding DNA: TGTGCCAGCAGTGTGCTAGCGGGGGGCACAGATACGCAGTATTTT.

The chain combines TRBV4-3 with TRBJ1-2, with TRBD1 matching over 9 bases. From germline, CDR1 is LGHNA and CDR2 YSLEER. The length of the CDR3 is 15 residues. V shed 0 bases, J shed 6 bases, and the junction held 5 bases outside the gene matches. The CDR3 reads CASSQDHRGRDGYTF. As DNA, the CDR3 is TGCGCCAGCAGCCAAGACCACAGGGGGCGCGATGGCTACACCTTC.

J is TRBJ2-3 and V is TRBV24-1; TRBD1 aligns across 11 bases. Germline-derived CDR1 and CDR2 are KGHDR and SFDVKD. The ends lost 1 base at V and 3 bases at J; junction bases unmatched: 11. The CDR3 is 19 residues long. CDR3 in amino acids: CATSDLGGTGGKKTDTQYF. CDR3 nucleotide sequence: TGTGCCACCAGTGATTTAGGAGGGACAGGGGGTAAGAAAACAGATACGCAGTATTTT.

This chain links TRBV4-1 with TRBJ2-1; D is unresolved. This CDR3 is built from 16 residues. CDR1 is MGHRA, CDR2 YSYEKL, per germline. V was pared by 0 bases and J by 3 bases, with 12 bases between. The DNA of the CDR3 is TGCGCCAGCAGCCAAGAGCCCCGACTGGACTACAATGAGCAGTTCTTC. Its translation is CASSQEPRLDYNEQFF.

This chain links TRBV5-1 with TRBJ1-2; D unresolved. CDR3 size: 16 residues. V lost 4 bases, J lost 4 bases, and 20 bases lay in between. Germline-derived CDR1 and CDR2 are SGHRS and YFSETQ. The CDR3 loop is CASSTAGGGRIYGYTF. The CDR3 DNA sequence: TGCGCCAGCAGCACCGCGGGAGGAGGTCGAATCTATGGCTACACCTTC. Full variable domain (missing parts from reference TRBV5-1 and TRBJ1-2): KAGVTQTPRYLIKTRGQQVTLSCSPISGHRSVSWYQQTPGQGLQFLFEYFSETQRNKGNFPGRFSGRQFSNSRSEMNVSTLELGDSALYLCASSTAGGGRIYGYTFGSGTRLTVV.

CDR3 coding DNA: TGTGCCAGCAGCACGACAGGCTACGAGCAGTACTTC. Translation gives CASSTTGYEQYF. The J gene is TRBJ2-7, the V gene TRBV7-9; maybe TRBD1 (6 bases). Trimming removed 5 bases at V and 3 bases at J, with 8 bases between. The germline CDR1 and CDR2 sequences are SEHNR and FQNEAQ (reference sequence). This CDR3 has 12 residues.

The chain joins TRBV5-5 to TRBJ1-4; D is undetermined. Germline V gives CDR1 SGHKS, CDR2 YYEKEE (reference sequence). Trimming cost V 4 bases and J 3 bases, with 13 bases left between them. The CDR3 runs to 15 residues. The CDR3 region is CASSRNRLANEKLFF. The CDR3 coding sequence is TGTGCCAGCAGCCGGAATAGACTTGCTAATGAAAAACTGTTTTTT.

The V and J genes are TRBV11-3 and TRBJ1-1, with 7 positions matching TRBD1. CDR3 size: 18 residues. The V segment lost 5 bases and the J segment 7 bases; nucleotides outside the gene matches: 22. Germline values: CDR1 SGHNT, CDR2 YENEEA. DNA for the CDR3: TGTGCCAGCAGCAGAGGGGGCGCTGGGACAGCAGTAAATCTTGAAGCTTTCTTT. The encoded protein is CASSRGGAGTAVNLEAFF.

This rearrangement joins TRBV19 to TRBJ2-4; 7 bases are a match to TRBD1. The CDR3 extends over 13 amino acids. Looked up from germline, CDR1 is LNHDA and CDR2 is SQIVND (reference sequence). V lost 10 bases to trimming and J lost 3 bases; unmatched junction nucleotides: 6. The CDR3, as DNA: TGTGCCACAACGGACAGGATCAAAAACATTCAGTACTTC. This codes for CATTDRIKNIQYF.

CDR3 protein: CASSQAEWTGDGTEAFF. In DNA, the CDR3 is TGTGCCAGCAGCCAAGCGGAATGGACAGGGGATGGCACTGAAGCTTTCTTT. V gene TRBV14 combines with J gene TRBJ1-1; 9 bases are shared with TRBD1. J was trimmed by 4 bases and V by 1 base; bases with no gene match: 10. Germline V gene lookup returns CDR1 SGHDN and CDR2 FVKESK. The CDR3 has 17 amino acids.

The CDR3 protein is CASSFQGNYGYTF. DNA for the CDR3: TGCGCCAGCAGCTTCCAGGGTAACTATGGCTACACCTTC. V is TRBV5-1 and J is TRBJ1-2, with TRBD1 as a possible D gene (5 bases). This CDR3 comprises 13 residues. CDR1 and CDR2 (germline): SGHRS, YFSETQ. Trimming shortened V by 2 bases and J by 1 base, and 6 bases separated the two germline ends.

This sequence joins TRBV6-1 and TRBJ2-7; 7 positions agree with TRBD1. Trimming at V came to 4 bases and at J to 2 bases, leaving 11 bases not matched to a gene. Per germline, CDR1 MNHNS and CDR2 SASEGT. The CDR3 is 16 residues long. CDR3 DNA sequence: TGTGCCAGCAGTGCATTTAAGGGGGCCCTGCCCTACGAGCAGTACTTC. As protein: CASSAFKGALPYEQYF.

This clone turned up a few times. The chain joins TRBV10-3 to TRBJ2-4; 9 bases fit TRBD1. Germline trimming cut 3 bases from V and 4 bases from J; bases unmatched to any gene: 4. CDR1 ENHRY and CDR2 SYGVKD come from the germline V gene. The CDR3 is 15 residues long. The CDR3 DNA reads as TGTGCCATCAGTGAACAGGGACAGGGTAAAAACATTCAGTACTTC. Its translation: CAISEQGQGKNIQYF.

This clone has a single count. The V and J genes are TRBV5-5 and TRBJ2-2; 7 bases match TRBD1. The V segment lost 5 bases and the J segment 7 bases; nucleotides outside the gene matches: 17. The CDR3 totals 17 residues. CDR1 and CDR2 from the germline V gene are SGHKS and YYEKEE (reference sequence). CDR3 residues: CASSPQGTPLGDGELFF. CDR3 bases: TGTGCCAGCAGTCCACAGGGGACACCCCTTGGGGACGGGGAGCTGTTTTTT.

The V call is TRBV4-1, the J call TRBJ1-5, with D hard to call. Deletions cut 0 bases from V and 4 bases from J, with 10 bases between. The CDR3 runs 15 residues. The germline V gene encodes CDR1 MGHRA and CDR2 YSYEKL. The CDR3 nucleotides read TGCGCCAGCAGCCAAGATCAGATGGTAAATCAGCCCCAGCATTTT. Its protein product is CASSQDQMVNQPQHF.

The J gene is TRBJ2-6, the V gene TRBV6-2 or TRBV6-3, with 9 bases lining up with TRBD1. With V trimmed by 2 bases and J by 2 bases, 7 bases remained unmatched. Germline values: CDR1 MNHEY, CDR2 SVGEGT. This CDR3 is 18 amino acids long. The DNA for the CDR3 is TGTGCCAGCAGTTACCCCGGGACAGGGATTCCTGGGGCCAACGTCCTGACTTTC. It specifies CASSYPGTGIPGANVLTF.

The chain combines TRBV2 with TRBJ2-7; 7 positions match TRBD1. V shed 8 bases and J 0 bases; nucleotides not matched to a gene: 7. The V gene's germline CDR1 is SNHLY and CDR2 FYNNEI. This CDR3 has 14 residues. The CDR3 sequence is CASRGQPLSYEQYF. CDR3 DNA sequence: TGTGCCAGCCGGGGACAGCCTCTCTCCTACGAGCAGTACTTC.